One and the same sample provided the 28 T cell receptor beta chains below, sequenced in a study of cytomegalovirus exposure and HLA in healthy donors. The PCR ran on 60 Vbeta and 13 Jbeta primers. Sequencing was performed with immunoSEQ multiplex PCR; in TCRdb, only in-frame clones are kept and a portion is missing. The sample has 200,000 to 250,000 clones, approximately 84% seen once. What was sequenced was PBMCs. These receptors were obtained from a woman aged 40 to 50 in good health and CMV-seronegative.

The chain uses TRBV5-1 and TRBJ1-1; D may be TRBD1 (6 bases). The V end was cut by 8 bases, the J end by 0 bases, with 11 bases between. This CDR3 is built from 13 residues. Germline CDR1 reads SGHRS; CDR2 reads YFSETQ. The CDR3 DNA sequence: TGCGCCAGTAGGACAGACTTGAACACTGAAGCTTTCTTT. Amino acids: CASRTDLNTEAFF.

V usage is TRBV5-4 and J usage is TRBJ2-7; 8 bases match TRBD1. Germline V gives CDR1 SGHNT, CDR2 YYREEE (reference sequence). V dropped 7 bases and J dropped 7; count of bases not matched to a gene: 7. This CDR3 region has 12 residues. The CDR3 DNA reads TGTGCCAGCTCCGGGACAGGTCATGAGCAGTACTTC. Encoded protein: CASSGTGHEQYF.

The chain links TRBV18 to TRBJ1-1; D uncertain. The CDR3 has 12 amino acids. Trimming removed 5 bases at V and 1 base at J, with 5 bases between. The germline V gene encodes CDR1 KGHSH and CDR2 LQKENI. The CDR3, as DNA: TGTGCCAGCTCAGAACAGAACACTGAAGCTTTCTTT. It is translated as CASSEQNTEAFF.

This clone was seen a single time. DNA for the CDR3: TGTGCCAGCAGCCGAACAGGGTCGAGCACAGATACGCAGTATTTT. Translating it yields CASSRTGSSTDTQYF. The chain combines TRBV9 with TRBJ2-3, with a possible D match to TRBD1 (6 bases). Trimming shortened V by 4 bases and J by 0 bases, and 12 bases separated the two germline ends. The germline CDR1 and CDR2 sequences are SGDLS and YYNGEE. CDR3 size: 15 residues.

The chain employs TRBV9 and TRBJ2-2, with D possibly matching TRBD2 (6 bases). The V end lost 2 bases, the J end lost 4 bases, and 18 bases lay between the germline ends. CDR3 length equals 17 residues. Germline V gives CDR1 SGDLS, CDR2 YYNGEE. The CDR3 bases are TGTGCCAGCAGCGTTTCAGCCCTTAGCGGTTCCACCGGGGAGCTGTTTTTT. Its protein product is CASSVSALSGSTGELFF.

V is TRBV5-3 and J is TRBJ1-1; 10 bases fit TRBD1. Being an ORF, TRBV5-3 has a function that is uncertain. CDR3 length: 14 residues. V trimming: 7 bases; J trimming: 2 bases; junction bases outside the gene matches: 5. In DNA form, the CDR3 reads TGTGCCAGACAGGGGGACAGGGGAAACACTGAAGCTTTCTTT. Its protein product is CARQGDRGNTEAFF.

This clone was counted between two and nine times. The rearrangement joins TRBV11-2 to TRBJ2-7, with a possible D match to TRBD2 (5 bases). The CDR3 contains 15 residues. The germline V gene has CDR1 SGHAT and CDR2 FQNNGV. V gave up 6 bases and J gave up 3 bases, with 18 bases separating them. The CDR3 is CASSHPSNGIYEQYF. The CDR3 nucleotides read TGTGCCAGCAGTCACCCCAGCAACGGGATCTACGAGCAGTACTTC.

The chain combines TRBV19 with TRBJ1-2, with D maybe TRBD1 (6 bases). Germline assignment: CDR1 LNHDA and CDR2 SQIVND (reference sequence). This CDR3 region has 14 residues. Trimming removed 5 bases at V and 2 bases at J, with 12 bases between. The CDR3 DNA reads TGTGCCAGTAGTGTACTTCAGGGGAACTATGGCTACACCTTC. Amino acids: CASSVLQGNYGYTF.

This chain links TRBV9 with TRBJ2-5, with TRBD2 matching over 7 bases. J lost 2 bases, V lost 0 bases, and 4 bases had no gene match. This CDR3 contains 15 residues. CDR1 and CDR2 (germline): SGDLS, YYNGEE. This CDR3 is CASSVEASGQETQYF. The CDR3 DNA is TGTGCCAGCAGCGTAGAGGCTAGCGGACAAGAGACCCAGTACTTC.

This clone was counted only a few times. This chain links TRBV6-4 with TRBJ2-2; 11 bases match TRBD2. J was trimmed by 3 bases and V by 5 bases; bases with no gene match: 11. Germline-derived CDR1 and CDR2 are MRHNA and SNTAGT. This CDR3 has 18 amino acids. DNA for the CDR3: TGTGCCAGCAGTCCCGAGGGGGGACTAGCGGTTTACACCGGGGAGCTGTTTTTT. Its translation: CASSPEGGLAVYTGELFF.

In the case of this clone: The junction departs from the called germline gene at one end, perhaps through a read error. This chain connects TRBV29-1 to TRBJ2-1; 11 bases align to TRBD2. The CDR3 is 16 amino acids. The germline gives CDR1 SQVTM, CDR2 ANQGSEA. CDR3 residues: CSVEGTSGAPNNEQFF. The CDR3, as DNA: TGCAGCGTGGAAGGGACTAGCGGTGCACCTAACAATGAGCAGTTCTTC.

The chain is built from TRBV9 and TRBJ1-4; 10 bases are a match to TRBD1. The CDR3 runs to 16 residues. The V gene end was trimmed by 3 bases and the J gene end by 7 bases; junction bases not matched to a gene: 9. Looked up from germline, CDR1 is SGDLS and CDR2 is YYNGEE. CDR3 in amino acids: CASSAGSGQGGEKLFF. In nucleotides, the CDR3 is TGTGCCAGCAGCGCTGGCTCCGGACAGGGGGGTGAAAAACTGTTTTTT.

This sequence joins TRBV7-6 and TRBJ2-2; 11 bases agree with TRBD2. CDR3 size: 15 residues. Trimming cost V 3 bases and J 9 bases; bases outside gene matches: 6. Looked up from germline, CDR1 is SGHVS and CDR2 is FNYEAQ. CDR3 coding DNA: TGTGCCAGCAGCTTGGGTAGCGGGGGGGCCCGGGAGCTGTTTTTT. Residues: CASSLGSGGARELFF.

The chain employs TRBV19 and TRBJ1-2, with no clear D. CDR1 is LNHDA, CDR2 SQIVND, per germline (reference sequence). The length of the CDR3 is 15 residues. Trimming removed 4 bases from V and 8 bases from J, with 20 bases in between. The CDR3 bases are TGTGCCAGTAGTACACCGAATGGAGGGCTCTACGGCTACACCTTC. Amino acids: CASSTPNGGLYGYTF.

V usage is TRBV12-5 and J usage is TRBJ2-1, with TRBD2 identical over 9 bases. This CDR3 has 11 amino acids. CDR1 and CDR2 from the germline V gene are LGHNT and FRNRAP. With V trimmed by 3 bases and J by 14 bases, 2 bases remained unmatched. CDR3 DNA: TGTGCTAGTGGTTTTGGGACTAGCAAGTTCTTC. Translating gives CASGFGTSKFF.

The chain uses TRBV6-1 and TRBJ1-2; 9 bases fit TRBD1. The V segment lost 3 bases and the J segment 8 bases; nucleotides outside the gene matches: 13. Per the germline V gene, CDR1 is MNHNS and CDR2 is SASEGT. The CDR3 runs 16 residues. CDR3 sequence reads: CASSDGDRAVWKGYTF. CDR3 DNA: TGTGCCAGCAGTGATGGGGACAGGGCGGTATGGAAAGGCTACACCTTC.

This chain joins TRBV6-5 and TRBJ1-6; 8 bases align to TRBD1. J lost 7 bases, V lost 6 bases, and 5 bases had no gene match. The germline CDR1 and CDR2 sequences are MNHEY and SVGAGI. CDR3 length: 14 residues. In DNA, the CDR3 is TGTGCCAGCAGCATGACAGGGGAAAATTCACCCCTCCACTTT. This sequence encodes CASSMTGENSPLHF.

The chain carries TRBV2 and TRBJ2-5; 7 bases fit TRBD2. The CDR3 is 16 residues long. Trimming took 5 bases from V and 1 from J; bases not matched to a gene: 10. Germline CDR1 is SNHLY and CDR2 is FYNNEI. The CDR3 sequence is CASSLLGGTIQETQYF. The CDR3 bases are TGTGCCAGCAGTCTCCTGGGTGGGACTATCCAAGAGACCCAGTACTTC. Filled out from reference TRBV2 and TRBJ2-5, the complete variable domain reads EPEVTQTPSHQVTQMGQEVILRCVPISNHLYFYWYRQILGQKVEFLVSFYNNEISEKSEIFDDQFSVERPDGSNFTLKIRSTKLEDSAMYFCASSLLGGTIQETQYFGPGTRLLVL.

V is TRBV6-6 and J is TRBJ2-7, with 8 bases fitting TRBD1. Germline V gene sequence: CDR1 MNHNY, CDR2 SVGAGI (reference sequence). CDR3 length equals 13 residues. J gave up 5 bases and V 7 bases, and 7 bases lay outside the gene matches. The CDR3 is CASTKDRVNEQYF. The CDR3 DNA reads as TGTGCCAGCACCAAGGACAGGGTTAACGAGCAGTACTTC.

The rearrangement uses TRBV15 and TRBJ1-1; D unresolved. Trimming shortened V by 8 bases and J by 1 base, and 14 bases separated the two germline ends. CDR1 and CDR2 from the germline V gene are LNHNV and YYDKDF (reference sequence). This CDR3 has 14 residues. In DNA form, the CDR3 reads TGTGCCACCCGAAAAGAGGAGCGGAACACTGAAGCTTTCTTT. Protein sequence: CATRKEERNTEAFF.

The chain has TRBV10-3 and TRBJ2-1, with D tentatively TRBD2 (6 bases). Germline V CDR1 and CDR2: ENHRY, SYGVKD. V was trimmed by 5 bases and J by 8 bases, leaving 16 bases between them. The CDR3 length is 14 residues. The CDR3 protein is CAISHSGVGDEQFF. DNA for the CDR3: TGTGCCATCAGTCACTCGGGGGTAGGGGATGAGCAGTTCTTC.

The gene calls are TRBV4-2 and TRBJ2-7; a possible D gene is TRBD2 (6 bases). Germline CDR1 LGHNA, CDR2 YNFKEQ. V lost 0 bases, J lost 0 bases, and 15 bases lay in between. CDR3 size: 17 residues. CDR3 amino acids: CASSQDLAAGNSYEQYF. The CDR3 nucleotides read TGTGCCAGCAGCCAAGATCTTGCGGCGGGGAACTCCTACGAGCAGTACTTC.

This clone was recorded only once. The rearrangement uses TRBV11-2 and TRBJ2-7, with 12 bases aligning to TRBD1. This CDR3 region has 15 residues. V lost 6 bases and J lost 6; bases outside the gene matches: 9. The V gene's germline CDR1 is SGHAT and CDR2 FQNNGV. The CDR3 nucleotides are TGTGCCAGCAGACCGCCGGGACAGGGGGCAAGCGAGCAGTACTTC. This codes for CASRPPGQGASEQYF.

V is TRBV28 and J is TRBJ2-7; D is uncertain. Germline V gene data show CDR1 as MDHEN and CDR2 as SYDVKM. This CDR3 is 14 amino acids long. V lost 5 bases and J lost 2, with 13 bases in between. The CDR3 loop reads CASSGPRVPYEQYF. CDR3 sequence (DNA): TGTGCCAGCAGTGGCCCCCGGGTACCCTACGAGCAGTACTTC.

The genes are TRBV18 and TRBJ2-7, with 10 bases lining up with TRBD2. Trimming at V came to 4 bases and at J to 0 bases, leaving 9 bases not matched to a gene. Germline CDR1 and CDR2: KGHSH and LQKENI. This CDR3 has 17 amino acids. CDR3 protein: CASSRSSGGDVSYEQYF. The CDR3 DNA is TGTGCCAGCTCACGATCTAGCGGGGGCGACGTCTCCTACGAGCAGTACTTC.

The gene calls are TRBV5-1 and TRBJ1-6, with D unclear. This CDR3 spans 13 amino acids. CDR1 and CDR2 from the germline V gene are SGHRS and YFSETQ. The V gene lost 4 bases and the J gene lost 8 bases, with 10 bases spanning the gap. The chain's CDR3 is CASSIDRDSPLHF. In DNA form, the CDR3 reads TGCGCCAGCAGCATTGACCGGGATTCACCCCTCCACTTT.

The chain combines TRBV7-8 with TRBJ1-5; the D is unclear. With 1 base removed from V and 0 bases from J, the gap between germline ends came to 7 bases. CDR1 is SGHVS, CDR2 FQNEAQ, per germline. CDR3 size: 15 residues. CDR3 DNA sequence: TGTGCCAGCAGCTTAGGAGGATATAGCAATCAGCCCCAGCATTTT. The encoded protein is CASSLGGYSNQPQHF.

The chain uses TRBV9 and TRBJ1-2, with a weak D call TRBD1 (6 bases). CDR3 length equals 14 residues. Germline V gene data show CDR1 as SGDLS and CDR2 as YYNGEE. The ends were cut back, 4 bases at V and 4 bases at J, with 14 bases in the middle. The CDR3 region has the DNA TGTGCCAGCAGCATCTCGACAGGAGCCTATGGCTACACCTTC. Translated, it gives CASSISTGAYGYTF.